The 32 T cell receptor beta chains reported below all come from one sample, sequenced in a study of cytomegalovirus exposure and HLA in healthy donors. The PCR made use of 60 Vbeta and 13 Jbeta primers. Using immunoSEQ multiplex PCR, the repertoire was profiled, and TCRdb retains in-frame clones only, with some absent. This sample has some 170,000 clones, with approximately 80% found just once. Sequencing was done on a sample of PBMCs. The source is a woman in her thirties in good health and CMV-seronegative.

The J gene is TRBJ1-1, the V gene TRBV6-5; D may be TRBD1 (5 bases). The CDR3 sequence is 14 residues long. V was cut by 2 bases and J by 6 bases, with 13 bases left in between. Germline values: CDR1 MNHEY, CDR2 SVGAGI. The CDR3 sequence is CASSYRRGTPEAFF. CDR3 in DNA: TGTGCCAGCAGTTACCGGCGGGGGACCCCTGAAGCTTTCTTT.

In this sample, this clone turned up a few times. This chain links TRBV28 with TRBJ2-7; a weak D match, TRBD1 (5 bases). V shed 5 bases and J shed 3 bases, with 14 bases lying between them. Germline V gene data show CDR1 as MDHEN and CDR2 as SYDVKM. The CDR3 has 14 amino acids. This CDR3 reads CASSLHTGDYEQYF. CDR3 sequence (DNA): TGTGCCAGCAGTCTACACACAGGAGACTACGAGCAGTACTTC. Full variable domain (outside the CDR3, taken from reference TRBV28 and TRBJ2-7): DVKVTQSSRYLVKRTGEKVFLECVQDMDHENMFWYRQDPGLGLRLIYFSYDVKMKEKGDIPEGYSVSREKKERFSLILESASTNQTSMYLCASSLHTGDYEQYFGPGTRLTVT.

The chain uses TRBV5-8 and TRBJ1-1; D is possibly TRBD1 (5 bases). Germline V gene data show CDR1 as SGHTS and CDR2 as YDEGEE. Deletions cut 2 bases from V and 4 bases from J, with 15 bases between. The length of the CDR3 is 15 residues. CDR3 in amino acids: CASSFGTRGVTEAFF. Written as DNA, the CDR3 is TGTGCCAGCAGCTTCGGTACACGGGGGGTCACTGAAGCTTTCTTT.

In DNA form, the CDR3 reads TGTGCCAGCAGCCAAGATTTCCGGGGGGCCAGGGACCCAGATACGCAGTATTTT. Its protein product is CASSQDFRGARDPDTQYF. The genes are TRBV4-2 and TRBJ2-3, with D possibly being TRBD2 (7 bases). V lost 0 bases and J 4 bases, leaving 20 bases between the germline ends. The CDR3 extends over 18 amino acids. Germline loops: CDR1 LGHNA, CDR2 YNFKEQ.

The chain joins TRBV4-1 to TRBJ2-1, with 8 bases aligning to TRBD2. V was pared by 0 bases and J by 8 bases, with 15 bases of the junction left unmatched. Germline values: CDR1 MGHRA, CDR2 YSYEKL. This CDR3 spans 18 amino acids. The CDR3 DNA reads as TGCGCCAGCAGCCAAGAGCCTCTACTTAGCGGGATGGCGTATGAGCAGTTCTTC. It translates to CASSQEPLLSGMAYEQFF.

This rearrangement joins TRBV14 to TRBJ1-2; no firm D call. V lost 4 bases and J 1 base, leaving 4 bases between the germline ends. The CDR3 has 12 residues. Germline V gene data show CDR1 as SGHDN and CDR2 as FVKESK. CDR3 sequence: CASSPINYGYTF. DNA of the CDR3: TGTGCCAGCAGCCCCATTAACTATGGCTACACCTTC.

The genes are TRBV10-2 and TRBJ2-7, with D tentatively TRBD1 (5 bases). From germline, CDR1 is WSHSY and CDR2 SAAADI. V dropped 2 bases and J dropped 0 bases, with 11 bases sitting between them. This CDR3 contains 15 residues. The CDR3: CASSEGARYSYEQYF. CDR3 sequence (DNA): TGCGCCAGCAGTGAGGGGGCGAGATACTCCTACGAGCAGTACTTC.

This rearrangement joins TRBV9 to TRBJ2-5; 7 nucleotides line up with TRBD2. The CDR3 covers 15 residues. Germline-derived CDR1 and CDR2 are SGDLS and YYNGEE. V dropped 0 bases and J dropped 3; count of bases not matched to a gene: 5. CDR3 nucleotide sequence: TGTGCCAGCAGCGTAGCGGGAGGTATGGAAGAGACCCAGTACTTC. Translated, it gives CASSVAGGMEETQYF. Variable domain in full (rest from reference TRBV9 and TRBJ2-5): DSGVTQTPKHLITATGQRVTLRCSPRSGDLSVYWYQQSLDQGLQFLIQYYNGEERAKGNILERFSAQQFPDLHSELNLSSLELGDSALYFCASSVAGGMEETQYFGPGTRLLVL.

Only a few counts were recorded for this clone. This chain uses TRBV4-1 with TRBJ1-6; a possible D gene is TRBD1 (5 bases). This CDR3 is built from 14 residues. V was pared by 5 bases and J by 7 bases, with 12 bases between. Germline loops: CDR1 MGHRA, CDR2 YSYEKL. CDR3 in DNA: TGCGCCAGCAGCGCAGGGTTTTCCAATTCACCCCTCCACTTT. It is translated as CASSAGFSNSPLHF.

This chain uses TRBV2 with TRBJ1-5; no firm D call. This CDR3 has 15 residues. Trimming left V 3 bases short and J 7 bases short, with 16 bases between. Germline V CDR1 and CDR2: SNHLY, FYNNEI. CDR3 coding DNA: TGTGCCAGCAGTGAGACGGGAGGCAGTAGGCAGCCCCAGCATTTT. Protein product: CASSETGGSRQPQHF.

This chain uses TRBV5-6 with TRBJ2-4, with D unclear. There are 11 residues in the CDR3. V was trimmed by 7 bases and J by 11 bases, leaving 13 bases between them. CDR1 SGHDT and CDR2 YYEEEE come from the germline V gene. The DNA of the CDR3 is TGTGCCAGCCCTTGGCGGAATCTTCAGTACTTC. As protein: CASPWRNLQYF.

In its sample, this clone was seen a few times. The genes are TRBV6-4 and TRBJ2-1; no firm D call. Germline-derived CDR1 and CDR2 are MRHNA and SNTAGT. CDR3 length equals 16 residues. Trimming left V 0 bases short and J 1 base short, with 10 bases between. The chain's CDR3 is CASSDSKSRSYNEQFF. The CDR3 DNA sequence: TGTGCCAGCAGTGACTCGAAAAGTAGATCCTACAATGAGCAGTTCTTC.

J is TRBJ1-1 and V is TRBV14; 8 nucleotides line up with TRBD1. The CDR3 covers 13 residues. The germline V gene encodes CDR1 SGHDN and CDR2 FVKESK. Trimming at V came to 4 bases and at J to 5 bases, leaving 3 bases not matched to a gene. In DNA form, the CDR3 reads TGTGCCAGCAGCCGACAGGGGCGGACTGAAGCTTTCTTT. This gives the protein CASSRQGRTEAFF.

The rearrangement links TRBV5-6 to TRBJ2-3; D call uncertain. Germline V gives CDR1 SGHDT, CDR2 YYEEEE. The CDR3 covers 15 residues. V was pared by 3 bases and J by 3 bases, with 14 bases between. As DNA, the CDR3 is TGTGCCAGCAGCTCCTCCTGGGCAGCAACAGATACGCAGTATTTT. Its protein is CASSSSWAATDTQYF.

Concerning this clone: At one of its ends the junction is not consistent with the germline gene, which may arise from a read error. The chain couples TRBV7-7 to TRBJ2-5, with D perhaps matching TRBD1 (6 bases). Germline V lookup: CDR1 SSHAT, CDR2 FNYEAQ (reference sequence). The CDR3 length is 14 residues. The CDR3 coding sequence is TGTGCTAGCAGCTTAAACGGCAGGGGAGAGACCCAGTACTTC. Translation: CASSLNGRGETQYF.

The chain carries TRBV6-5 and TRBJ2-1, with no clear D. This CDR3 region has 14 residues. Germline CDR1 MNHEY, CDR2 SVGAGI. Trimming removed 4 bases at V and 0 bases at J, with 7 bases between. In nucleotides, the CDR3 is TGTGCCAGCAGTTCTAGGAGCTCCTACAATGAGCAGTTCTTC. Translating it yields CASSSRSSYNEQFF.

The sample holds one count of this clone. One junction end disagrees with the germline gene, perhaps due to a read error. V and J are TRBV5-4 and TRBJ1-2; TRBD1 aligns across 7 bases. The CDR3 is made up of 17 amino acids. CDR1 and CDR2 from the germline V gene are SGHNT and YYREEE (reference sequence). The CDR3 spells CASSLGKPGQKYYGYPF. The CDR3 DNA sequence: TGTGCCAGCAGCTTGGGGAAGCCGGGACAGAAGTACTATGGCTACCCCTTC.

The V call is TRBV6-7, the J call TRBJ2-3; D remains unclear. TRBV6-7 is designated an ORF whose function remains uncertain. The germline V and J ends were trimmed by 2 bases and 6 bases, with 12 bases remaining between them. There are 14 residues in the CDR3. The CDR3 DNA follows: TGTGCCAGCAGTTACGGGCGCGACGGCGATACGCAGTATTTT. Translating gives CASSYGRDGDTQYF.

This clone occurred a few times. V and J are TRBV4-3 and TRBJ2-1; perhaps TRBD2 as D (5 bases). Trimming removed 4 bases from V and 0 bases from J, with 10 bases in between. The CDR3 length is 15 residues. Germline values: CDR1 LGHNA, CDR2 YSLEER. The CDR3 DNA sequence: TGCGCCAGCAGCCCCCGAGGGAGCTCCTACAATGAGCAGTTCTTC. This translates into CASSPRGSSYNEQFF.

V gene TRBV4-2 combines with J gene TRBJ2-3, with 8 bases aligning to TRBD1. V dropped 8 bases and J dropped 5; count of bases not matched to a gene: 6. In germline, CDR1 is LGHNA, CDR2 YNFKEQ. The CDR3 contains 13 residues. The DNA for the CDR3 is TGTGCCAGCCAGGGGGCAAAGGGAGATACGCAGTATTTT. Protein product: CASQGAKGDTQYF.

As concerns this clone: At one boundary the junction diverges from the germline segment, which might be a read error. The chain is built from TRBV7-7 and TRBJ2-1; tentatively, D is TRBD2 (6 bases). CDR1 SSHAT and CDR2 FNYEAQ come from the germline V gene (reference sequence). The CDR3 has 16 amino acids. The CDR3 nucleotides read TGTGCTAGCAGCTTAGCGGAGACAGCCCCCTACAATGAGCAGTTCTTC. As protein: CASSLAETAPYNEQFF.

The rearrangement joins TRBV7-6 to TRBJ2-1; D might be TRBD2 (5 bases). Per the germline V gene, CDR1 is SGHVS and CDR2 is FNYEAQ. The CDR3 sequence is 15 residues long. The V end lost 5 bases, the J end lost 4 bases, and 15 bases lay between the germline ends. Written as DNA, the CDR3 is TGTGCCAGCAGCGGGTACGGACTGCGGTACAATGAGCAGTTCTTC. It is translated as CASSGYGLRYNEQFF.

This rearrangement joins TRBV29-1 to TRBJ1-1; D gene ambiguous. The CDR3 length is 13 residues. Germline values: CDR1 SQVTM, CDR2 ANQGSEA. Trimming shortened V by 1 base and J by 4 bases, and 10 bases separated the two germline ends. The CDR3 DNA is TGCAGCGTTGAAGTAGGGAGAGGCACTGAAGCTTTCTTT. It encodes CSVEVGRGTEAFF.

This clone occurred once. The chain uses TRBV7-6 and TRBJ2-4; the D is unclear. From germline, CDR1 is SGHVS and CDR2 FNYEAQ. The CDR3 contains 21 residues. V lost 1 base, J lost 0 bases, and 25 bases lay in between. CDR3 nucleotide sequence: TGTGCCAGCAGCTTAGGTCCTCCGCAGCAGCTAGAGCTACCAGCCAAAAACATTCAGTACTTC. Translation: CASSLGPPQQLELPAKNIQYF.

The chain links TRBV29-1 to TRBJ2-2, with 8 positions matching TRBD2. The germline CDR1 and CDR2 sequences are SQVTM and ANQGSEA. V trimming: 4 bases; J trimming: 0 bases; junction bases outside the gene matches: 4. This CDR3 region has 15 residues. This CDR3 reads CSVAGGLANTGELFF. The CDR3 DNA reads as TGCAGCGTTGCGGGGGGGCTCGCGAACACCGGGGAGCTGTTTTTT.

Here the CDR3 DNA reads TGTGCCAGTAACCCAGGGCGGACAGATACGCAGTATTTT. Its protein product is CASNPGRTDTQYF. This chain uses TRBV19 with TRBJ2-3; maybe TRBD1 (5 bases). The ends were cut back, 7 bases at V and 3 bases at J, with 11 bases in the middle. The CDR3 runs 13 residues. From germline, CDR1 is LNHDA and CDR2 SQIVND (reference sequence).

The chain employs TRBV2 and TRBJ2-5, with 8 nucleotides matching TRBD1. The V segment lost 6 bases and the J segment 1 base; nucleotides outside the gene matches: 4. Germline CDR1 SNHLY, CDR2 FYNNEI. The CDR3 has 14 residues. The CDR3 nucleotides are TGTGCCAGCAGGGGGACAGGATTCCAAGAGACCCAGTACTTC. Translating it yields CASRGTGFQETQYF.

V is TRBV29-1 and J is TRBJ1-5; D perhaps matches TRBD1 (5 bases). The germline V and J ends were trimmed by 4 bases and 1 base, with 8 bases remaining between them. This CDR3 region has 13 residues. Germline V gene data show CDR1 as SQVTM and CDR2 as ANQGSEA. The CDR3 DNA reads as TGCAGCGTTGGGGGCAGCAGCAATCAGCCCCAGCATTTT. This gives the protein CSVGGSSNQPQHF. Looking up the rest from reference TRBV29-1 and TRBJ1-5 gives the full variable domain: SAVISQKPSRDICQRGTSLTIQCQVDSQVTMMFWYRQQPGQSLTLIATANQGSEATYESGFVIDKFPISRPNLTFSTLTVSNMSPEDSSIYLCSVGGSSNQPQHFGDGTRLSIL.

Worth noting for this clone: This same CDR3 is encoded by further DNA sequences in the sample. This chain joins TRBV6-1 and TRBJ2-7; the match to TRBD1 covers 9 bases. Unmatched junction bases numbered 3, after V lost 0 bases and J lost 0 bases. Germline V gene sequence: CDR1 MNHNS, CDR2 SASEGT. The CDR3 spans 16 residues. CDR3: CASSEASGQGSYEQYF. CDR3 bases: TGTGCCAGCAGTGAAGCTTCGGGACAGGGCTCCTACGAGCAGTACTTC.

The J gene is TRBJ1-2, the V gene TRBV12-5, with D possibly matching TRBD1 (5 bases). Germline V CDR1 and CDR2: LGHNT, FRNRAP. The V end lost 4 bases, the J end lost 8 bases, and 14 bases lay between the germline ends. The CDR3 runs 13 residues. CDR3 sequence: CASGSTTWGGYTF. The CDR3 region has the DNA TGTGCTAGTGGTTCAACAACCTGGGGCGGCTACACCTTC.

This chain's CDR3 is CASSPNAVADTQYF. The CDR3 DNA sequence: TGTGCCAGCAGCCCTAATGCCGTCGCGGATACGCAGTATTTT. The chain recombines TRBV7-8 with TRBJ2-3; no definite D call. Trimming shortened V by 5 bases and J by 6 bases, and 15 bases separated the two germline ends. Per the germline V gene, CDR1 is SGHVS and CDR2 is FQNEAQ. This CDR3 has 14 amino acids.

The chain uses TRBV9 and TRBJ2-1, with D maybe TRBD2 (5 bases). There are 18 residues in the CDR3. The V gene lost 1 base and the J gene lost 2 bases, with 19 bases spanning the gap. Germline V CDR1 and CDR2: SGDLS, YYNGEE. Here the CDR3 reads CASSVPGKTAEAYNEQFF. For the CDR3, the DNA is TGTGCCAGCAGCGTACCCGGCAAAACAGCGGAGGCCTACAATGAGCAGTTCTTC.